A single sample gave rise to the 5 T cell receptor beta chains below, sequenced in a study of blood T cell repertoires in COVID-19. Using immunoSEQ multiplex PCR, the repertoire was profiled, and TCRdb retains in-frame clones only, with some absent. Of some 180,000 clones listed, 82% were seen once; the top ten hold under 6.5%. The sequenced sample consisted of PBMCs or T cells enriched from blood (not recorded which). Receptors originate from a woman in her fifties or sixties with acute COVID-19.

This clone showed up just once. The same CDR3 also results from other DNA sequences found in this sample. The gene calls are TRBV3-1 (or the pseudogene TRBV3-2) and TRBJ2-1, with 14 nucleotides matching TRBD2. CDR3 size: 16 residues. The V gene's germline CDR1 is LGHDT and CDR2 YNNKEL (reference sequence). Trimming took 1 base from V and 6 from J; bases not matched to a gene: 2. CDR3 region: CASSQAGTSGSNEQFF. The DNA for the CDR3 is TGTGCCAGCAGCCAAGCAGGGACTAGCGGGAGCAATGAGCAGTTCTTC.

For this clone: Its ends do not fully match the called genes, so a read error is possible. J is TRBJ2-4 and V is TRBV19; 7 bases match TRBD1. CDR3 length: 14 amino acids. The germline gives CDR1 LNHDA, CDR2 SQIVND (reference sequence). CDR3 sequence: CASTPGTATNIQYF. In DNA, the CDR3 is TGTGCCAGTACCCCAGGGACAGCCACAAACATTCAGTACTTC.

CDR3 DNA sequence: TGTGCCAGTAGATCCGGGGAGGGTAGGCATCAGCCCCAGCATTTT. It is translated as CASRSGEGRHQPQHF. This chain joins TRBV19 and TRBJ1-5, with unresolved D. V was shortened by 6 bases and J by 5 bases, with 17 bases between the two germline ends. Germline CDR1 is LNHDA and CDR2 is SQIVND (reference sequence). The CDR3 sequence is 15 residues long.

The chain joins TRBV12-5 to TRBJ2-5; maybe TRBD1 (6 bases). CDR1 is LGHNT, CDR2 FRNRAP, per germline. This CDR3 has 15 residues. The V and J ends lost 0 bases and 3 bases respectively, with 11 bases between them. DNA for the CDR3: TGTGCTAGTGGTTTGGTGGGTCGACAGGAAGAGACCCAGTACTTC. Translating it yields CASGLVGRQEETQYF. Supplemented by reference TRBV12-5 and TRBJ2-5, the full variable domain reads DARVTQTPRHKVTEMGQEVTMRCQPILGHNTVFWYRQTMMQGLELLAYFRNRAPLDDSGMPKDRFSAEMPDATLATLKIQPSEPRDSAVYFCASGLVGRQEETQYFGPGTRLLVL.

This sequence joins TRBV6-4 and TRBJ2-3, with 8 nucleotides matching TRBD2. Germline V gene data show CDR1 as MRHNA and CDR2 as SNTAGT. The CDR3 consists of 17 residues. The V segment lost 0 bases and the J segment 6 bases; nucleotides outside the gene matches: 11. The CDR3 DNA reads as TGTGCCAGCAGTGACTCGTATAGCGGGGACGGCTTGGATACGCAGTATTTT. Protein sequence: CASSDSYSGDGLDTQYF.